This T cell receptor beta chain was captured in a study of CD8 T cells in ankylosing spondylitis (dated by TCRdb to about 2017). The study in broad terms: The study profiled T cell receptor beta repertoires in healthy donors and ankylosing spondylitis patients to find disease-linked TCR variants. In total, the full study cohort was made up of some 110 healthy donors and some 26 ankylosing spondylitis patients. Peripheral blood samples were taken, and synovial fluid was additionally collected from ankylosing spondylitis patients.

What the research found in general, with its limitations: A TCR beta motif of eight highly homologous amino acid variants appeared characteristic of blood from ankylosing spondylitis patients. Some of the motif variants had been reported before in the synovial fluid and blood of reactive arthritis patients, a finding that suggests common disease-initiation mechanisms. The disease-linked clones were reported as significantly enriched in matched synovial fluid samples from ankylosing spondylitis patients. A CD8+ phenotype was shown by the disease-linked clones, which were found at relatively low frequencies in peripheral blood.

Instrument on record: Illumina HiSeq 2500. Quantitative 5'-RACE with molecular barcodes was used to prepare TCR beta libraries. In the source study's methods: A new computational method based on a probabilistic model of VDJ rearrangement was used to identify disease-linked TCR variants. Using fastp trimming at Q25 and MiXCR clonotype assembly, TCRdb reanalyzed the public sequencing data and kept in-frame beta chains. Rows with a matching CDR3 protein are joined into one entry that keeps the most common DNA and genes. The V and J calls, along with clone size, are taken from TCRdb and not from the paper's own processing. This sample is represented by over 700,000 distinct CDR3 sequences; around 19% of them were singletons. The ten top clones hold under 20% of the sample. Trimmed from V: 5 bases; trimmed from J: 4 bases; junction bases lacking a gene match: 10. CDR1 and CDR2 are drawn from the germline V gene: SGHTA, FQGNSA. Taken from cysteine to phenylalanine, the CDR3 has 15 residues. Just CDR3 DNA is preserved here, 45 bases in frame from base 1.

This clonotype was counted between two and nine times. Its antigen remains undetermined. No quality values exist for individual bases; no much larger clone is one base distant. The TCR sequence derives from a male donor with ankylosing spondylitis. The sequenced sample was blood, either unsorted or a sorted T cell fraction (not recorded which). The chain employs TRBV7-2 and TRBJ2-7; TRBD2 matches 8 bases in the middle. The CDR3 sequence is CASSPFAGGPYEQYF. At the DNA level, the sequence is TGTGCCAGCAGCCCTTTCGCGGGAGGCCCTTACGAGCAGTACTTC.